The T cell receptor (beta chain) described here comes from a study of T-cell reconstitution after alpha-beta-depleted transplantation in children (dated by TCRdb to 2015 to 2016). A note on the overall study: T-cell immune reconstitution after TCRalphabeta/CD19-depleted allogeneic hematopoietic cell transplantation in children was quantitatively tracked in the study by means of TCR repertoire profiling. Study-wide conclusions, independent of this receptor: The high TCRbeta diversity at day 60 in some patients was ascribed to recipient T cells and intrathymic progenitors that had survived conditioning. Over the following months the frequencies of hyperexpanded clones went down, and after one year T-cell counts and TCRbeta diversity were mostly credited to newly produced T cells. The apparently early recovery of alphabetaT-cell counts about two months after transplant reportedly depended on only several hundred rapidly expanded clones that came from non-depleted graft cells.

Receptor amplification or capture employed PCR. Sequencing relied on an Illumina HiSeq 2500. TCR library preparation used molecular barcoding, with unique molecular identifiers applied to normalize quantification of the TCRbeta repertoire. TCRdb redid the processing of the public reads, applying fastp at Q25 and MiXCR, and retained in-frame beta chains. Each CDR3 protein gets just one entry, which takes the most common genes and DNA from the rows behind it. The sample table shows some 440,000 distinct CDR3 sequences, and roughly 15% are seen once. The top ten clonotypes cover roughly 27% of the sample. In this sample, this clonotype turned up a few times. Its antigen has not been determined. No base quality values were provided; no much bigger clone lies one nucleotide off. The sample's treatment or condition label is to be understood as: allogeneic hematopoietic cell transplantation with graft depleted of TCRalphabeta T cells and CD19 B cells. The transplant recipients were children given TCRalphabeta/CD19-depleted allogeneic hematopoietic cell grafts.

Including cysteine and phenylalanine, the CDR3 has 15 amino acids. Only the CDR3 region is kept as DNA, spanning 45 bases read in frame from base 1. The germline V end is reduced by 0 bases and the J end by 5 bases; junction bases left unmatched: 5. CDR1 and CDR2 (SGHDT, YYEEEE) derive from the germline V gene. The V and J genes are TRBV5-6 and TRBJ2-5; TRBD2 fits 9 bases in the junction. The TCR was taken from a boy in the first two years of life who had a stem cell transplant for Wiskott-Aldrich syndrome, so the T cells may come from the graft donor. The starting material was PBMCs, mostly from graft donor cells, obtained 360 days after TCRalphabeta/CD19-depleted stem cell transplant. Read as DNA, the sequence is TGTGCCAGCAGCTTGGCTAGCGGGGCCGGGGAGACCCAGTACTTC. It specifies CASSLASGAGETQYF.